The rows below give T cell receptor beta chains drawn from one sample of a study of cytomegalovirus exposure and HLA in healthy donors. This table comes from immunoSEQ multiplex PCR, and its TCRdb copy is limited to in-frame clones, with some not included. The table records roughly 160,000 clones, around four fifths of them present only once. The sample consisted of PBMCs. These TCRs come from a man aged 50 to 60 in good health and CMV-seropositive. The conserved cysteine and the conserved F or W are not part of the CDR3 here. Fields, in order: J gene, V gene, clone size, CDR3 protein. Clone size is shown for a subset of rows, as once, few, many or a class of expanded clone.

>TRBJ2-7|TRBV6-5|once
ASSYRLAGVYEQY
>TRBJ1-5|TRBV10-3|-
AISEGAVQPQH
>TRBJ2-5|TRBV28|-
ASSFQIQETQY
>TRBJ1-2|TRBV7-2|-
ASSPRTGAIYGYT
>TRBJ2-2|TRBV19|-
ASSSGTVNTGELF
>TRBJ2-5|TRBV28|-
ASSLAGPQETQY
>TRBJ1-2|TRBV28|-
ASSLDPPVGGGYT
>TRBJ1-2|TRBV6-5|-
ASSGTADGYT
>TRBJ2-5|TRBV25-1|once
ASSETGLSETQY
>TRBJ2-7|TRBV4-3|once
ASSRLTGGGYEQY
>TRBJ2-1|TRBV7-9|-
ASSLAGGYEQF
>TRBJ2-3|TRBV28|-
ASSFAGGQGTDTQY
>TRBJ2-1|TRBV29-1|-
SVEDPDRAYNEQF
>TRBJ2-1|TRBV7-3|-
ASSSVPRSRGNEQF